Listed below are T cell receptor beta chains from one sample, sequenced in a study of identical twins. TCRdb ran MiXCR on the 5' RACE reads and lists one entry per CDR3 protein. The repertoire holds 350,000 to 450,000 distinct CDR3 sequences, about 18% seen once, with 9.5% to 15% in the top ten. The sample comprised naive T cells sorted from blood. These receptor sequences come from a man aged 50 or older in good health. CDR3s include the opening cysteine and the closing phenylalanine or tryptophan. The D gene is left open where the match is weak. Size is stated for part of the rows, as once, few or many counts, or as a class when the clone is expanded.

d_call clone_size j_call v_call cdr3_aa cdr3_nt
- - TRBJ1-2 TRBV20-1 CSARVEGWDYTF TGCAGTGCTAGAGTGGAGGGGTGGGACTACACCTTC
TRBD1 - TRBJ2-1 TRBV29-1 CSVARDRLNEQFF TGCAGCGTGGCCCGGGACAGACTTAATGAGCAGTTCTTC
- - TRBJ2-7 TRBV20-1 CSASIPGSSYEQYF TGCAGTGCTAGTATTCCGGGGAGCTCCTACGAGCAGTACTTC
- - TRBJ1-5 TRBV20-1 CSARDRRLPASNQPQHF TGCAGTGCTAGAGATCGGCGACTTCCGGCTAGCAATCAGCCCCAGCATTTT
TRBD1 - TRBJ1-1 TRBV5-1 CASSLQGLGIMNTEAFF TGCGCCAGCAGCCTACAGGGGTTGGGGATAATGAACACTGAAGCTTTCTTT
- - TRBJ2-7 TRBV4-3 CASSQMGLGEQYF TGCGCCAGCAGCCAAATGGGACTTGGCGAGCAGTACTTC
- - TRBJ2-5 TRBV29-1 CSVAGRAEIQETQYF TGCAGCGTTGCCGGACGGGCGGAGATTCAAGAGACCCAGTACTTC
TRBD1 few TRBJ2-7 TRBV20-1 CSARDLDRVSYEQYF TGCAGTGCTAGAGACCTGGACAGGGTATCCTACGAGCAGTACTTC
- many TRBJ2-5 TRBV27 CARSQETQYF TGTGCCAGGTCGCAAGAGACCCAGTACTTC
- many TRBJ1-2 TRBV6-2/TRBV6-3 CASRPTETNYGYTF TGTGCCAGCAGACCCACAGAGACTAACTATGGCTACACCTTC
TRBD2 - TRBJ2-5 TRBV20-1 CSARWGGRRQETQYF TGCAGTGCTAGGTGGGGCGGGAGACGACAAGAGACCCAGTACTTC
TRBD1 - TRBJ1-6 TRBV20-1 CSARQGASPLHF TGCAGTGCAAGACAGGGTGCATCACCCCTCCACTTT
TRBD1 - TRBJ1-1 TRBV6-2/TRBV6-3 CASSDNRGLDTEAFF TGTGCCAGCAGTGATAACAGGGGGCTTGACACTGAAGCTTTCTTT
- - TRBJ2-7 TRBV20-1 CSARAPGNYEQYF TGCAGTGCTAGAGCGCCGGGGAACTACGAGCAGTACTTC
- - TRBJ1-1 TRBV6-1 CASDVGGTEAFF TGTGCCAGCGACGTGGGGGGGACTGAAGCTTTCTTT
- - TRBJ1-5 TRBV19 CASSDRSQPQHF TGTGCCAGTAGTGACCGGTCTCAGCCCCAGCATTTT